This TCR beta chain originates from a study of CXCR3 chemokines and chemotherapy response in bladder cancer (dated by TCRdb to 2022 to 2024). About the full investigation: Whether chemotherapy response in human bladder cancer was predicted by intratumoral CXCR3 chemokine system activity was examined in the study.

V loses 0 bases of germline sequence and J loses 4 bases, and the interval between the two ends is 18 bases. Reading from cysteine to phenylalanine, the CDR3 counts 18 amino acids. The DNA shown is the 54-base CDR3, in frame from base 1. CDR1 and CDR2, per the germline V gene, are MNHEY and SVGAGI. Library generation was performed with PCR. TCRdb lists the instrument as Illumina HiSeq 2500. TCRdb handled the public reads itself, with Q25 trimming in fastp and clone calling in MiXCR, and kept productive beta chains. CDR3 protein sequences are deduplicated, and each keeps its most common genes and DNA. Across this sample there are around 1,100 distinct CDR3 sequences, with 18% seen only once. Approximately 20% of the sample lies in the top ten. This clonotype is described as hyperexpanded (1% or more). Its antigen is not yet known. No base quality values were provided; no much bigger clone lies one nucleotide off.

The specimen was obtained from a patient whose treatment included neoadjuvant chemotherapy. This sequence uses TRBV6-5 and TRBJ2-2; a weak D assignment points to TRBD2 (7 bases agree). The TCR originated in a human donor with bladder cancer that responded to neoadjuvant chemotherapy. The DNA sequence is TGTGCCAGCAGTTACTCGATTCTTCGGGGGGCGGTCACCGGGGAGCTGTTTTTT. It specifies CASSYSILRGAVTGELFF.